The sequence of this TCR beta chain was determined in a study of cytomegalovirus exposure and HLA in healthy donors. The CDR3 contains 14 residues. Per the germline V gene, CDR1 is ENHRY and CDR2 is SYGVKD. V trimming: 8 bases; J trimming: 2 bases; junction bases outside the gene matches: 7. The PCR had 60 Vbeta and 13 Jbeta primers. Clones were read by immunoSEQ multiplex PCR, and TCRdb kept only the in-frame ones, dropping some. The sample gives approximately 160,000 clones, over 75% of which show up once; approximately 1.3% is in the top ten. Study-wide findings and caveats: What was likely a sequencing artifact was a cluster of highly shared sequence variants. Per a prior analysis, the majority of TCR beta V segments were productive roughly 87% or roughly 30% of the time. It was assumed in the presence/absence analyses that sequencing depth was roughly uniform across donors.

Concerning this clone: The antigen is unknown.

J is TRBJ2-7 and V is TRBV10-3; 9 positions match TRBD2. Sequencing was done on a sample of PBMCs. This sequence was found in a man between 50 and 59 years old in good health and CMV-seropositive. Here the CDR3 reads CAISGIAGAYEQYF. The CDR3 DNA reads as TGTGCCATCTCCGGGATAGCGGGGGCCTACGAGCAGTACTTC.